This T cell receptor (delta chain) originates from a study of γδ T cells in repeated Plasmodium falciparum infection. Bulk repertoires came from Vgamma9/Vdelta2+ or Vdelta2-negative gammadelta T cells flow-sorted from PBMC. Trimming pared 6 bases from V and 0 bases from J, leaving 14 bases between. The CDR3 extends over 15 amino acids. CDR1 is TSWWSYY and CDR2 is QGS in the germline V gene. As to this clone: It differs at one base from a far larger clone, so likely a read error. Other DNA sequences of this sample code for an identical CDR3.

TCRdb made new clone calls on the multiplex PCR reads using CATT. Seen here are roughly 86,000 delta-chain clones, over 1.1% observed once, and the top ten hold around 8.3%. V and J are TRDV1 and TRDJ1; tentative D call: TRDD1 (5 bases). The J gene comes from matching the DNA to germline here; TCRdb lacks it. The source of this sequence is a pool of human donors (malaria-infected and uninfected, not separated). The sample consisted of gamma-delta T cells from blood. CDR3 DNA: TGTGCTCTTGGAGGCAAATACACGGACACCGATAAACTCATCTTT. Amino acid sequence: CALGGKYTDTDKLIF.